This TCR beta chain came from a study of ipilimumab plus nivolumab after autologous stem cell transplantation. At the level of the study: Median doses per patient: a few ipilimumab, under 10 nivolumab. The DLBCL group included primary refractory and relapsed cases.

CDR1 is SGHRS and CDR2 is YFSETQ in the germline V gene. This CDR3 comprises 15 residues. V was clipped by 3 bases and J by 0 bases; unmatched bases: 1. Ipilimumab, 1 mg/kg, started 14 to 28 days after autologous transplant. Patients got 3 mg/kg IV nivolumab weeks 1, 4, 7, 10, then biweekly through week 26. Sequencing was performed with immunoSEQ multiplex PCR; in TCRdb, only in-frame clones are kept and a portion is missing. Counted here are about 84,000 clones, about 83% occurring once; the ten biggest clones make up 2% to 2.5%. The material sequenced was PBMCs, taken in a trial of ipilimumab plus nivolumab as post-transplant consolidation. This chain links TRBV5-1 with TRBJ2-2; 8 nucleotides match TRBD2. This sequence was found in a male donor with diffuse large B-cell lymphoma. The CDR3 bases are TGCGCCAGCAGCTCGCGGGGGGCGAACACCGGGGAGCTGTTTTTT. Translating it yields CASSSRGANTGELFF. The variable domain in full, completed from reference TRBV5-1 and TRBJ2-2, reads KAGVTQTPRYLIKTRGQQVTLSCSPISGHRSVSWYQQTPGQGLQFLFEYFSETQRNKGNFPGRFSGRQFSNSRSEMNVSTLELGDSALYLCASSSRGANTGELFFGEGSRLTVL.